The present TCR beta chain was sequenced within a study of T-cell reconstitution after alpha-beta-depleted transplantation in children. The CDR3 consists of 16 residues. Germline CDR1 and CDR2: SGHRS and YFSETQ. V was clipped by 5 bases and J by 4 bases; unmatched bases: 12. Construction of the TCRbeta library involved unique molecular identifiers. TCRdb processed the PCR reads anew with MiXCR; each CDR3 protein has one entry. Here the sample spans 490,000 or so distinct CDR3 sequences, about an eighth being singletons. The rearrangement uses TRBV5-1 and TRBJ2-1; 7 nucleotides match TRBD1. The receptor was derived from a human donor who donated a stem cell graft to a child with combined immunodeficiency. The sample here was PBMCs from the stem cell graft donor, taken from the stem cell graft. CDR3 in amino acids: CASRRTPGTVYNEQFF. In DNA, the CDR3 is TGCGCCAGCAGGCGGACTCCCGGGACAGTGTACAATGAGCAGTTCTTC.